This T cell receptor (beta chain) was sequenced in a study of cytomegalovirus exposure and HLA in healthy donors. Whole-study findings and limits: A later analysis, which compared TCR beta chains of equal frequency, found the HLA-associated ones more clonally expanded. In a later analysis, parvovirus B19, influenza, CMV and Epstein-Barr virus appeared linked to several top co-occurrence clusters.

Germline V gives CDR1 SSHAT, CDR2 FNYEAQ (reference sequence). CDR3 length equals 13 residues. 13 Jbeta primers and 60 Vbeta primers were used for the PCR. Libraries were prepared by immunoSEQ multiplex PCR; TCRdb keeps only in-frame clonotypes and omits some of them. This sample has about 190,000 clones, with 60% to 85% found just once. Of note for this clone: Antigen: not known. The junction and the germline gene differ at one end; a read error may be behind it.

The V and J genes are TRBV7-7 and TRBJ1-1; unclear D gene. The sample consisted of PBMCs. The sequence derives from a woman in her thirties or forties in good health and CMV-seronegative. The CDR3 spells CASSLARNTEAFF. The CDR3 DNA is TGTGCTAGCAGCTTAGCCAGGAACACTGAAGCTTTCTTT.